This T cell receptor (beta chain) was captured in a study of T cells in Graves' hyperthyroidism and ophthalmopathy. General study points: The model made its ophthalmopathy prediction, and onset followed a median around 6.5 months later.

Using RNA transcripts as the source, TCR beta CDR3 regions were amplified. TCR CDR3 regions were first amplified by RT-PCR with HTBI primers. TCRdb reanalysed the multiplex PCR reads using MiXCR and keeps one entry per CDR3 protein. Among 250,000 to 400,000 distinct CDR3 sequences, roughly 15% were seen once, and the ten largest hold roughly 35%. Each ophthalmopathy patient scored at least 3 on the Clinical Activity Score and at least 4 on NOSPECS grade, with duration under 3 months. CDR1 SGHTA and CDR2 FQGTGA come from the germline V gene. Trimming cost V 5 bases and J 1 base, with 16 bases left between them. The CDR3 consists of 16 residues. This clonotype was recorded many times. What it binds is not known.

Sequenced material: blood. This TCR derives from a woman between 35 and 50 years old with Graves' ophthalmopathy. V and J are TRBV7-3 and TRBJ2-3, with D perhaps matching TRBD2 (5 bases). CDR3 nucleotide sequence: TGTGCCAGCAGCCTCGGATCCAAAGCGGGCACAGATACGCAGTATTTT. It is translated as CASSLGSKAGTDTQYF.